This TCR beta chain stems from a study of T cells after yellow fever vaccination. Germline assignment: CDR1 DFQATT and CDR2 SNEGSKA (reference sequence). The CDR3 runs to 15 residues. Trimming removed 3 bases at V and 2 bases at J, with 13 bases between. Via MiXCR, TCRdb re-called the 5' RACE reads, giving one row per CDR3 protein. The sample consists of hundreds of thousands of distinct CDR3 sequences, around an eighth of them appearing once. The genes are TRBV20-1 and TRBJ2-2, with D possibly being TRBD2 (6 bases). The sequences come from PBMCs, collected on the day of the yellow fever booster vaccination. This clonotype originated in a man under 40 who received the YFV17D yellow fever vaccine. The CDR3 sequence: CSASDGSYNTGELFF. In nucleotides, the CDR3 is TGCAGTGCTAGTGACGGGAGTTATAACACCGGGGAGCTGTTTTTT.